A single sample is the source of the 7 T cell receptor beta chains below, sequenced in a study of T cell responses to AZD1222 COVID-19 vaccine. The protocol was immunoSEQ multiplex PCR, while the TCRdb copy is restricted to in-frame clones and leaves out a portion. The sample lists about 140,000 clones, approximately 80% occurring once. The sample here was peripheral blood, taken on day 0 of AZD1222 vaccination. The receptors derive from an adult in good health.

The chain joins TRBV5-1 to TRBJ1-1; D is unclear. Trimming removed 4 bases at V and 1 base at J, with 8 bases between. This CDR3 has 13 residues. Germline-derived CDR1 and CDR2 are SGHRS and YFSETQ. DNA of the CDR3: TGCGCCAGCAGCCCCCCTTCGAACACTGAAGCTTTCTTT. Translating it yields CASSPPSNTEAFF.

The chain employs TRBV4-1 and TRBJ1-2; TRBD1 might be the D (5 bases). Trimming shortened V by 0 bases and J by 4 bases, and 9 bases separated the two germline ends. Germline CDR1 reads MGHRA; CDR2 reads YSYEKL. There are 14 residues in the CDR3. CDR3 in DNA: TGCGCCAGCAGCCAAGATTCAGGGATCTATGGCTACACCTTC. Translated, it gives CASSQDSGIYGYTF.

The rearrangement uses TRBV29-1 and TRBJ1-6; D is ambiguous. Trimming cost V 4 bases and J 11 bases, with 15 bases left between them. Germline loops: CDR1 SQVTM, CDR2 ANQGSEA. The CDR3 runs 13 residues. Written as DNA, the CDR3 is TGCAGCGTTGTAGCGGGCCCTGGGACACCCCTCCACTTT. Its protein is CSVVAGPGTPLHF.

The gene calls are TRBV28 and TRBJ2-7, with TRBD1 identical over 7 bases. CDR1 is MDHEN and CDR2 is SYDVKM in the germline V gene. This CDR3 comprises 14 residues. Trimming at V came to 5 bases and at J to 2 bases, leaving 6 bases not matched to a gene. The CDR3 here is CASSPPTGTYEQYF. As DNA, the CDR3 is TGTGCCAGCAGTCCCCCGACAGGGACCTACGAGCAGTACTTC.

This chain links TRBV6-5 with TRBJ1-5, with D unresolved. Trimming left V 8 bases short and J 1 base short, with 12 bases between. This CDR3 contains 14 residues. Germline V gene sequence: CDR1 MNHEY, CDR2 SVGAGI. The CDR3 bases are TGTGCCAGCGGAGACTATGAAAGCAATCAGCCCCAGCATTTT. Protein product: CASGDYESNQPQHF.

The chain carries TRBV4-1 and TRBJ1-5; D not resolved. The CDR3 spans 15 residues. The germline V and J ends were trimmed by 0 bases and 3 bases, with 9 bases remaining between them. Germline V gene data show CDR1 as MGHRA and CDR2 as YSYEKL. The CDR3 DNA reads TGCGCCAGCAGCCAAGAAGAAACCTTCAATCAGCCCCAGCATTTT. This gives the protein CASSQEETFNQPQHF.

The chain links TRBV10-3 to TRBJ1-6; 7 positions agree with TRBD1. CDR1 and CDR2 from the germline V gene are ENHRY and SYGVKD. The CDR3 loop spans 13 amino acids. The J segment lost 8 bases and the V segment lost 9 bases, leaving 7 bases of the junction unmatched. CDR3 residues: CAIRDRTDSPLHF. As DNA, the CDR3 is TGTGCCATACGGGACAGAACTGATTCACCCCTCCACTTT.